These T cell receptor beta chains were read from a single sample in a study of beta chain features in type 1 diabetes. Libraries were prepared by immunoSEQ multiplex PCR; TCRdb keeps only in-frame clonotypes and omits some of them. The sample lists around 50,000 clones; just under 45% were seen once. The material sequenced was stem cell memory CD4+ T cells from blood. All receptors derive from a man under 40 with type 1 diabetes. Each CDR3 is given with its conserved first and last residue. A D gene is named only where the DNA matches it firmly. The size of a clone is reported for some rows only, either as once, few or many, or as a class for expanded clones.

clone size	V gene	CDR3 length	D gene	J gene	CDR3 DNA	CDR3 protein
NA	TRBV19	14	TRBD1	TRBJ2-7	TGTGCCAGTAGTCCCCACCGGGACAGGGGTGAGCAGTACTTC	CASSPHRDRGEQYF
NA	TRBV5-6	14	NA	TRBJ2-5	TGTGCCAGCAGCTTGTCCGGTAGCAAGGAGACCCAGTACTTC	CASSLSGSKETQYF
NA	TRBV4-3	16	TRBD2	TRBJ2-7	TGCGCCAGCAGCCCCCGATGGGTTAGCGGGAGCTACGAGCAGTACTTC	CASSPRWVSGSYEQYF
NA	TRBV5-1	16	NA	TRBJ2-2	TGCGCCAGCAGCTTGGAACCTACTAGAATCACCGGGGAGCTGTTTTTT	CASSLEPTRITGELFF
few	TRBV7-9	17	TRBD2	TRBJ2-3	TGTGCCAGCAGCTTAGGACGACTAGCAGTAAGCACAGATACGCAGTATTTT	CASSLGRLAVSTDTQYF
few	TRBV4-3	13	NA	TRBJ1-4	TGCGCCAGCAGCCAAGATGCAAAGCGGAGACTGTTTTTT	CASSQDAKRRLFF
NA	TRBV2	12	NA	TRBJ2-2	TGTGCCAGCAGTGAGGGTGGGCGGGAGCTGTTTTTT	CASSEGGRELFF
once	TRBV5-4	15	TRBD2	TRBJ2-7	TGTGCCAGCAGCCTGACTAGCGGGGGGGCCTACGAGCAGTACTTC	CASSLTSGGAYEQYF
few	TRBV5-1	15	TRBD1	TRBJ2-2	TGCGCCAGCACCGACCGGGACAGGGGGCGAGGGGAGCTGTTTTTT	CASTDRDRGRGELFF
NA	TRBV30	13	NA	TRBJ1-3	TGTGCCTGGAGTGTCCTCGTCGGAAACACCATATATTTT	CAWSVLVGNTIYF
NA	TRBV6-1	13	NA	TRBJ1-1	TGTGCCAGCAGTGACAGGGGCAACACTGAAGCTTTCTTT	CASSDRGNTEAFF
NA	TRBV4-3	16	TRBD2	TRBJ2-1	TGCGCCAGCAGCCCGCGGACTAGCGGTATATACAATGAGCAGTTCTTC	CASSPRTSGIYNEQFF
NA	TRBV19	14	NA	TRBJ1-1	TGTGCCAGTAGTATAGGACAGCAGAACACTGAAGCTTTCTTT	CASSIGQQNTEAFF
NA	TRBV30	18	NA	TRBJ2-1	TGTGCCTGGAGTGTACGGCGGAGGACTTCCAGGAGCTACAATGAGCAGTTCTTC	CAWSVRRRTSRSYNEQFF
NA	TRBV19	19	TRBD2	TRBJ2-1	TGTGCCAGTAAACCAATCGGGACTAGCGGGGGCAGCTCCTACAATGAGCAGTTCTTC	CASKPIGTSGGSSYNEQFF
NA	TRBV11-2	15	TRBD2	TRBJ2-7	TGTGCCAGCAGCCTGGGACTAGCGGCTTACTACGAGCAGTACTTC	CASSLGLAAYYEQYF
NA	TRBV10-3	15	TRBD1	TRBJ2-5	TGTGCCATCAGTGAGTCAGACAGGGGTCGAGAGACCCAGTACTTC	CAISESDRGRETQYF
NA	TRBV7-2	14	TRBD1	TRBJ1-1	TGTGCCAGCAGCTTAATAGCAGGGGGGACTGAAGCTTTCTTT	CASSLIAGGTEAFF
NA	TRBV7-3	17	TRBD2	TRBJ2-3	TGTGCCAGCAGCCCCCTCCCTTCGGGAGGGTCCTCAGATACGCAGTATTTT	CASSPLPSGGSSDTQYF
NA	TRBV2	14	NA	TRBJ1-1	TGTGCCAGCAGGGGCACAGGGTGGCAAACTGAAGCTTTCTTT	CASRGTGWQTEAFF
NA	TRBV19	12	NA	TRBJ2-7	TGTGCCAGTAGTCCCCGGTCCTACGAGCAGTACTTC	CASSPRSYEQYF
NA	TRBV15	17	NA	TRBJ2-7	TGTGCCACCAGCAGAGATCTGGCAGCGGGTTTCTCCTACGAGCAGTACTTC	CATSRDLAAGFSYEQYF
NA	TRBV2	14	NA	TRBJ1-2	TGTGCCAGCAGGATCCAAGACAGGTTCTATGGCTACACCTTC	CASRIQDRFYGYTF
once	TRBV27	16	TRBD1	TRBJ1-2	TGTGCCAGCAGTACTTTGGGGACAGGGTTCAACTATGGCTACACCTTC	CASSTLGTGFNYGYTF
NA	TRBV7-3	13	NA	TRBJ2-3	TGTGCCAGCAGCTTAGAGGACTTGGGTACGCAGTATTTT	CASSLEDLGTQYF
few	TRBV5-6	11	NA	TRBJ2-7	TGTGCCAGCAGCCAATCCTACGAGCAGTACTTC	CASSQSYEQYF
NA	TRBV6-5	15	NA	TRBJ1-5	TGTGCCAGCAGAAACCAGGGGTTGGGCAATCAGCCCCAGCATTTT	CASRNQGLGNQPQHF
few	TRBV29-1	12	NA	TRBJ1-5	TGCAGCGTCCAAAGGGGGAATCAGCCCCAGCATTTT	CSVQRGNQPQHF
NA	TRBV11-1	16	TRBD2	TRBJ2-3	TGTGCCAGCGGATCCTCTCTAGCGGGAGCTCAAGATACGCAGTATTTT	CASGSSLAGAQDTQYF
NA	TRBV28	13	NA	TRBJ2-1	TGTGCCAGCACCCGACAGCGATACAATGAGCAGTTCTTC	CASTRQRYNEQFF
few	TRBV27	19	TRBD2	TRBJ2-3	TGTGCCAGCAGTCCGAAACGAGGACTAGCGGAAGTTTTCACAGATACGCAGTATTTT	CASSPKRGLAEVFTDTQYF
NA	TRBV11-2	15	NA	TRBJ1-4	TGTGCCAGCAGCTCCTACCGACGGGGAGATGAAAAACTGTTTTTT	CASSSYRRGDEKLFF
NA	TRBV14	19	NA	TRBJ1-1	TGTGCCAGCAGCCAAGATATAGGAGTAGGTGGGGCAGTGAACACTGAAGCTTTCTTT	CASSQDIGVGGAVNTEAFF
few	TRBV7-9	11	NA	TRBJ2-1	TGTGCCAGCAGCCGTTACAATGAGCAGTTCTTC	CASSRYNEQFF
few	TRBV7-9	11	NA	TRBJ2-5	TGTGCCACCGGGGTAGGAGAGACCCAGTACTTC	CATGVGETQYF
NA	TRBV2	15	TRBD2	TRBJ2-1	TGTGCCAGCCGCCAAAGGACTAGCGGAGACAATGAGCAGTTCTTC	CASRQRTSGDNEQFF
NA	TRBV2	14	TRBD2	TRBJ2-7	TGTGCCAGCAGTTCCATAGCGGGAGCTACCGAGCAGTACTTC	CASSSIAGATEQYF
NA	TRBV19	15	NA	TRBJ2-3	TGTGCCAGTAGTATTCCAGGAAGGGAGTCTTATACGCAGTATTTT	CASSIPGRESYTQYF
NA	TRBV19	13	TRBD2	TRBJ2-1	TGTGCCAGTAGTATAATGCGGGAGGATGAGCAGTTCTTC	CASSIMREDEQFF
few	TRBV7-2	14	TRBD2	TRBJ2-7	TGTGCCAGCAGCTTAGTGCGGGGGGCCTACGAGCAGTACTTC	CASSLVRGAYEQYF
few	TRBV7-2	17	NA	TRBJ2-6	TGTGCCAGCAGCCTACGAAAGGCAGGGTCTGGGGCCAACGTCCTGACTTTC	CASSLRKAGSGANVLTF
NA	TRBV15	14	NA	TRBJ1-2	TGTGCCACCAGCAAAAAGACAGCTAACTATGGCTACACCTTC	CATSKKTANYGYTF
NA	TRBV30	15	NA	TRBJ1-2	TGTGCCTGGAGCCTACTTCGGGTTGCTAACTATGGCTACACCTTC	CAWSLLRVANYGYTF
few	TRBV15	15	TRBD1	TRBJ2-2	TGTGCCACCAGCACAAGGACAGGGCCCACCGGGGAGCTGTTTTTT	CATSTRTGPTGELFF
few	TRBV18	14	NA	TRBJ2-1	TGTGCCAGCTCAGGCATAGGGGCGTGGCATGAGCAGTTCTTC	CASSGIGAWHEQFF
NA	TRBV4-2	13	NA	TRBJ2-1	TGTGCCAGCAGCCAGGTCCCCAAGAGTGAGCAGTTCTTC	CASSQVPKSEQFF
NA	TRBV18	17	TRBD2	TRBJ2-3	TGTGCCAGCTCAGCAGGCCCGGGAGGGCCGGGCACAGATACGCAGTATTTT	CASSAGPGGPGTDTQYF
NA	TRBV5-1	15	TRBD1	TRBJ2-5	TGCGCCAGCAGCTTCCGACAGGGGGCTTTAGAGACCCAGTACTTC	CASSFRQGALETQYF